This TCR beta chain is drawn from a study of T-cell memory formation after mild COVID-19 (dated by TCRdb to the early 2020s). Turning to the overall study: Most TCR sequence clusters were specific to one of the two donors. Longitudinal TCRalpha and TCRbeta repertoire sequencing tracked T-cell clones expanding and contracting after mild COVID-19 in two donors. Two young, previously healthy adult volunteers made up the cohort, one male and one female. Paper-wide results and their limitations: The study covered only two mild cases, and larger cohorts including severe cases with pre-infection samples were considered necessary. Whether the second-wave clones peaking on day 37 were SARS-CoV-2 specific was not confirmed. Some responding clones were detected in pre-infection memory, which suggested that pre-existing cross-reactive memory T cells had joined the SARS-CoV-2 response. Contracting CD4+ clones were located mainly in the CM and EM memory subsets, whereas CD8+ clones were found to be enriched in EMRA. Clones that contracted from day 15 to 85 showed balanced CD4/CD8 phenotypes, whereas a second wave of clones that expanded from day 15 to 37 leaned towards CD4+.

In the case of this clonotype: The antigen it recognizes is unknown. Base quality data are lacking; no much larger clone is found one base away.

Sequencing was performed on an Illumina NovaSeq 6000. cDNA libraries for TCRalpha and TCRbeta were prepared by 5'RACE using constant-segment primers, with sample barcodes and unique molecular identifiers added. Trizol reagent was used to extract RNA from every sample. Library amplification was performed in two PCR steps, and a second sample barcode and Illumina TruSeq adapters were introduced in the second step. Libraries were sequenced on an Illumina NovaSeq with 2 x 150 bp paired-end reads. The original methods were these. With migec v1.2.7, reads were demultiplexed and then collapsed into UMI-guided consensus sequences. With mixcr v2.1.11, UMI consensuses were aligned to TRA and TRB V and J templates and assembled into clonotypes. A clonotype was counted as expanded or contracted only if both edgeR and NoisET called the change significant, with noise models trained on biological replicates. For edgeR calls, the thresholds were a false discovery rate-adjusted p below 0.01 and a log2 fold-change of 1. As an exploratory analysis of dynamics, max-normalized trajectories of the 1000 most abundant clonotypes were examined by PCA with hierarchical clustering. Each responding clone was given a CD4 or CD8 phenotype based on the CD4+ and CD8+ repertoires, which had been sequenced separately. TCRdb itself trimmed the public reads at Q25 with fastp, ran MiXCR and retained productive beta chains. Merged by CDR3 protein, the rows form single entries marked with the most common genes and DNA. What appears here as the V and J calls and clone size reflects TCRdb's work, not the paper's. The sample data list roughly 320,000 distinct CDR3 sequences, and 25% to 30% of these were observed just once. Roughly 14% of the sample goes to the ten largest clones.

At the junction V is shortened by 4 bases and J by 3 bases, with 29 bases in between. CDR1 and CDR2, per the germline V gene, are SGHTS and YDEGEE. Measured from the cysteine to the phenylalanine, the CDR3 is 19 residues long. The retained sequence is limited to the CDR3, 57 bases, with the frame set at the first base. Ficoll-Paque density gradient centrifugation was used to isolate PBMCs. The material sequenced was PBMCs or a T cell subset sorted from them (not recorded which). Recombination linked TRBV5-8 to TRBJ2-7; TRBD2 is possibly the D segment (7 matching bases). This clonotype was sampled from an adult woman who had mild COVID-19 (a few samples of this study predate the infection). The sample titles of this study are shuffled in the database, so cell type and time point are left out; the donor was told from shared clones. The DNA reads TGTGCCAGCAGCGAGGAGGGGAGGGACACCAAATCGCTGAACTACGAGCAGTACTTC. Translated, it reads CASSEEGRDTKSLNYEQYF.